These T cell receptor beta chains were read from a single sample in a study of T cell repertoires in ileal Crohn's disease. Sequencing was performed with immunoSEQ multiplex PCR; in TCRdb, only in-frame clones are kept and a portion is missing. Seen here are 4,500 to 5,500 clones, about four fifths observed once, and the top ten hold about a third. Sequencing was performed on ileal tissue. These receptors were collected from an adult with Crohn's disease. Each CDR3 is given with its conserved first and last residue. A D gene is named only where the DNA matches it firmly. Not every row has a clone size; where given, it reads once, few, many or a size class.

clone_size,cdr3_length,d_call,j_call,v_call,cdr3_nt,cdr3_aa
NA,15,TRBD2,TRBJ2-7,TRBV9,TGTGCCAGCAGCGTTTCGGCTAGCGGGGTGAACGAGCAGTACTTC,CASSVSASGVNEQYF
NA,14,NA,TRBJ2-3,TRBV9,TGTGCCAGCAGCGTTGTAGGGAGCACAGATACGCAGTATTTT,CASSVVGSTDTQYF
few,15,NA,TRBJ2-5,TRBV7-2,TGTGCCAGCAGCTTATTGGGCAGACCCCAAGAGACCCAGTACTTC,CASSLLGRPQETQYF
once,13,TRBD2,TRBJ2-7,TRBV29-1,TGCAGCGTTGTTGCGGGGGGAGCCTACGAGCAGTACTTC,CSVVAGGAYEQYF
large,14,NA,TRBJ1-2,TRBV5-4,TGTGCCAGCAGCGCGGCCCGGTCCCGCCATGGCTACACCTTC,CASSAARSRHGYTF
NA,11,TRBD2,TRBJ2-1,TRBV2,TGTGCCAGCAATATAGCGGGGGGGCAGTTCTTC,CASNIAGGQFF
NA,13,NA,TRBJ2-3,TRBV19,TGTGCCAGTAATACAGGGATCACAGATACGCAGTATTTT,CASNTGITDTQYF
NA,14,TRBD1,TRBJ1-5,TRBV19,TGTGCCAGTAGGGGGACAGGGGGCTTTCAGCCCCAGCATTTT,CASRGTGGFQPQHF
NA,16,NA,TRBJ1-2,TRBV7-9,TGTGCCAGCAGAGGTACTGTCCGGGGAGCTAACTATGGCTACACCTTC,CASRGTVRGANYGYTF
NA,11,NA,TRBJ2-7,TRBV5-1,TGCGCCAGCAGCTCTGGTCTTATCCAGTACTTC,CASSSGLIQYF
NA,15,TRBD2,TRBJ2-3,TRBV11-2,TGTGCCAGCAGCTTAGTGCGGGGGGGCACAGATACGCAGTATTTT,CASSLVRGGTDTQYF
NA,13,NA,TRBJ1-1,TRBV27,TGTGCCAGCAGTTTATATGCCCTCACTGAAGCTTTCTTT,CASSLYALTEAFF
NA,17,NA,TRBJ1-5,TRBV6-4,TGTGCCAGCAGTGTTTCAGGGCTATCTTGGTTTAGGCAGCCCCAGCATTTT,CASSVSGLSWFRQPQHF
NA,12,NA,TRBJ1-1,TRBV6-5,TGTGCCAGCAGTTACAGGACCGGCAAGACTTTCTTT,CASSYRTGKTFF
NA,13,TRBD1,TRBJ1-6,TRBV5-8,TGTGCCAGCAGCTCCACAGGGGTTTCACCCCTCCACTTT,CASSSTGVSPLHF
NA,14,NA,TRBJ1-5,TRBV19,TGTGCCAGTAGTATAGTAGGTTTCAATCAGCCCCAGCATTTT,CASSIVGFNQPQHF
NA,12,NA,TRBJ1-2,TRBV9,TGTGCCAGCAGAGAACAGGGCTATGGCTACACCTTC,CASREQGYGYTF
few,14,NA,TRBJ2-3,TRBV6-1,TGTGCCAGCAGTGAAGCGTTCGCCACAGATACGCAGTATTTT,CASSEAFATDTQYF
NA,14,NA,TRBJ1-1,TRBV7-8,TGTGCCAGCAGCTTCTCCGGGGGGAACACTGAAGCTTTCTTT,CASSFSGGNTEAFF
NA,15,NA,TRBJ1-5,TRBV7-3,TGTGCCAGCAGCTTAGTCTGTAGGGAAAATCAGCCCCAGCATTTT,CASSLVCRENQPQHF
NA,14,NA,TRBJ1-1,TRBV5-1,TGCGCCAGCAGCTCCTTTAGGGTAGACACTGAAGCTTTCTTT,CASSSFRVDTEAFF
NA,13,NA,TRBJ1-2,TRBV4-1,TGCGCCAGCAGCCAAGCACCGTCCTATGGCTACACCTTC,CASSQAPSYGYTF
few,16,NA,TRBJ1-1,TRBV18,TGTGCCAGCTCACCATATCGAGCGGGGCGCGACACTGAAGCTTTCTTT,CASSPYRAGRDTEAFF
NA,14,TRBD1,TRBJ2-7,TRBV6-5,TGTGCCAGCAGAAGAGGACAGGGCGTCTACGAGCAGTACTTC,CASRRGQGVYEQYF
NA,13,NA,TRBJ2-7,TRBV14,TGTGCCAGCAGCCAAGGGACCCCTCGCGAGCAGTACTTC,CASSQGTPREQYF
NA,14,NA,TRBJ1-1,TRBV27,TGTGCCAGCAGTATGATCGGGGGGAACACTGAAGCTTTCTTT,CASSMIGGNTEAFF
once,19,TRBD2,TRBJ2-5,TRBV6-1,TGTGCCAGCAGTGAAGCGCGACTAGCGGGGGCCGCATTCCAAGAGACCCAGTACTTC,CASSEARLAGAAFQETQYF
NA,16,TRBD1,TRBJ2-3,TRBV7-9,TGTGCCAGCAGCTTAGGGTGGGGGACAGGCACAGATACGCAGTATTTT,CASSLGWGTGTDTQYF
NA,12,NA,TRBJ1-2,TRBV6-5,TGTGCCAGCATGCATGCAGGGTTTGGCTACACCTTC,CASMHAGFGYTF
NA,16,NA,TRBJ1-4,TRBV7-8,TGTGCCAGCAGCTTAGTGGGCAGAACAACTAATGAAAAACTGTTTTTT,CASSLVGRTTNEKLFF
NA,15,NA,TRBJ2-7,TRBV10-3,TGTGCCATCAGGGGCGGGACCATGAGGAGGGACGAGCAGTACTTC,CAIRGGTMRRDEQYF
NA,16,NA,TRBJ2-4,TRBV6-5,TGTGCCAGCAGTTACTCAGCCGGGACAGCCAAAAACATTCAGTACTTC,CASSYSAGTAKNIQYF
NA,13,NA,TRBJ2-1,TRBV30,TGTGCCTGGATGAAGGACCGCAACAATGAGCAGTTCTTC,CAWMKDRNNEQFF
NA,9,NA,TRBJ1-3,TRBV7-9,TGTGCCTGGGGAAACACCATATATTTT,CAWGNTIYF
NA,14,NA,TRBJ1-1,TRBV7-9,TGTGCCAGCAGCCCTAAGGGGGGGAGTACTGAAGCTTTCTTT,CASSPKGGSTEAFF
NA,14,NA,TRBJ2-7,TRBV28,TGTGCCAGCAGATACCCCGGGAGCCCCTACGAGCAGTACTTC,CASRYPGSPYEQYF
NA,13,NA,TRBJ2-5,TRBV27,TGTGCCAGCAGTTTAAGGCAACAAGAGACCCAGTACTTC,CASSLRQQETQYF
NA,14,NA,TRBJ2-1,TRBV7-9,TGTGCCAGCAGCCCCCTGGACACGGGGCCAGAGCAGTTCTTC,CASSPLDTGPEQFF
NA,15,TRBD1,TRBJ1-1,TRBV15,TGTGCCACCAGCAGAGACCCGACAGGGGCCACTGAAGCTTTCTTT,CATSRDPTGATEAFF
few,13,NA,TRBJ1-5,TRBV19,TGTGCCAGTAGAGGAGGGTATTATCAGCCCCAGCATTTT,CASRGGYYQPQHF
NA,15,NA,TRBJ2-1,TRBV6-4,TGTGCCAGCAGTGACTCGGGGGCTTCCTACAATGAGCAGTTCTTC,CASSDSGASYNEQFF
NA,14,TRBD2,TRBJ2-7,TRBV5-1,TGCGCCAGCAGCTTTACTAGCGGGGGGTACGAGCAGTACTTC,CASSFTSGGYEQYF
few,13,NA,TRBJ1-1,TRBV5-4,TGTGCCAGCAGCTTCGAGGGGAACACTGAAGCTTTCTTT,CASSFEGNTEAFF